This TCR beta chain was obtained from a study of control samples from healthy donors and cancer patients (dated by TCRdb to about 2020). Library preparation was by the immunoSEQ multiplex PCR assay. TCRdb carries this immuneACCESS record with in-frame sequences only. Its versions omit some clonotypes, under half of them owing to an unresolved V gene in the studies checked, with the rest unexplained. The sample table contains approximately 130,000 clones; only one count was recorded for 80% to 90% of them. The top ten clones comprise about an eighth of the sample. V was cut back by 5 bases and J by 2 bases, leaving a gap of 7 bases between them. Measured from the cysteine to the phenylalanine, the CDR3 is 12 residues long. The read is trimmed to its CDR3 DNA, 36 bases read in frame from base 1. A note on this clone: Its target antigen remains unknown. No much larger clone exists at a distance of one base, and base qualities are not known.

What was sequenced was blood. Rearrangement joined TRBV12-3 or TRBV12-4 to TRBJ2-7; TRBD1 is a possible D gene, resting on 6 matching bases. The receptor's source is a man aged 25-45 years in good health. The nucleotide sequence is TGTGCCAGCAGTCCAGGGGCCTACGAGCAGTACTTC. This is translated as CASSPGAYEQYF.